The 21 T cell receptor beta chains in this list originate from one sample, sequenced in a study of CD8 T cells in ankylosing spondylitis. TCRdb called the 5' RACE reads again in MiXCR, with one record for every CDR3 protein. The repertoire holds fewer than 250,000 distinct CDR3 sequences, with about 11% as singletons. Material: blood, either unsorted or a sorted T cell fraction (not recorded which). These receptors were obtained from a male donor with ankylosing spondylitis or in good health (not recorded which).

This clonotype has just a few counts. The chain couples TRBV10-3 to TRBJ1-1; no clear D gene. Germline V CDR1 and CDR2: ENHRY, SYGVKD. The CDR3 extends over 12 amino acids. V lost 2 bases to trimming and J lost 5 bases, with 6 bases between them. The CDR3 loop is CAISEPETEAFF. The CDR3, as DNA: TGTGCCATCAGTGAGCCCGAAACTGAAGCTTTCTTT.

The chain carries TRBV30 and TRBJ2-1; 8 positions agree with TRBD2. CDR1 GTSNPN and CDR2 SVGIG come from the germline V gene (reference sequence). The CDR3 consists of 14 residues. The V and J ends lost 0 bases and 7 bases, in that order; junction bases with no gene match: 5. The CDR3 spells CAWSVRGGQNEQFF. For the CDR3, the DNA is TGTGCCTGGAGTGTACGGGGGGGCCAGAATGAGCAGTTCTTC.

This clonotype was detected many times. The gene calls are TRBV12-3 or TRBV12-4 and TRBJ2-5; D is undetermined. Trimming stripped 3 bases from V and 7 bases from J, with 9 bases between. This CDR3 has 12 residues. The CDR3, as DNA: TGTGCCAGCAGTTTCCTGCCCCGGACCCAGTACTTC. The encoded protein is CASSFLPRTQYF.

This clonotype was recorded many times. The rearrangement uses TRBV12-3 or TRBV12-4 and TRBJ1-3, with 7 positions matching TRBD1. J lost 5 bases, V lost 6 bases, and 10 bases had no gene match. The CDR3 covers 15 residues. The CDR3 region is CASRSTGEPRNTIYF. The CDR3 nucleotides are TGTGCCAGCAGATCTACAGGGGAGCCAAGAAACACCATATATTTT.

V usage is TRBV7-2 and J usage is TRBJ2-5; a weak D match, TRBD2 (5 bases). CDR3 length: 14 amino acids. V lost 4 bases, J lost 4 bases, and 13 bases lay in between. Germline values: CDR1 SGHTA, CDR2 FQGNSA. This chain's CDR3 is CASSSWTLGETQYF. The CDR3 DNA sequence: TGTGCCAGCAGCTCCTGGACTCTCGGAGAGACCCAGTACTTC.

This clonotype was seen many times. This rearrangement joins TRBV6-5 to TRBJ1-2; no clear D gene. V was shortened by 2 bases and J by 1 base, with 8 bases between the two germline ends. The CDR3 extends over 14 amino acids. Germline values: CDR1 MNHEY, CDR2 SVGAGI. CDR3 protein: CASSYGQDNYGYTF. In DNA form, the CDR3 reads TGTGCCAGCAGTTACGGGCAGGATAACTATGGCTACACCTTC.

This clonotype turned up a few times. At one end the junction does not follow the germline gene, possibly because of a read error. The chain uses TRBV30 and TRBJ2-2; the D gene is possibly TRBD2 (5 bases). Germline loops: CDR1 GTSNPN, CDR2 SVGIG (reference sequence). The CDR3 is made up of 12 amino acids. CDR3 sequence reads: CVWASNTGELFF. In nucleotides, the CDR3 is TGTGTCTGGGCTAGCAATACCGGGGAGCTGTTTTTT.

The genes are TRBV20-1 and TRBJ2-7; TRBD2 is a possible D gene (6 bases). The germline V and J ends were trimmed by 1 base and 1 base, with 14 bases remaining between them. Germline V gene sequence: CDR1 DFQATT, CDR2 SNEGSKA (reference sequence). The CDR3 has 15 amino acids. In DNA, the CDR3 is TGCAGTGCTAGAGCCGGGACTCGGGGGTCCTACGAGCAGTACTTC. This sequence encodes CSARAGTRGSYEQYF.

This clonotype has a count of ten or more. The chain uses TRBV5-1 and TRBJ2-5; weak D call: TRBD2 (5 bases). Germline loops: CDR1 SGHRS, CDR2 YFSETQ. V was shortened by 5 bases and J by 3 bases, with 14 bases between the two germline ends. The length of the CDR3 is 14 residues. The CDR3 region has the DNA TGCGCCAGCAGTCCGGGGTGGGCCGAAGAGACCCAGTACTTC. Protein: CASSPGWAEETQYF.

This clonotype was seen repeatedly, ten times or more. V gene TRBV4-1 combines with J gene TRBJ1-1; D gene unclear. CDR3 length: 13 residues. V lost 1 base and J 4 bases, leaving 7 bases between the germline ends. Per the germline V gene, CDR1 is MGHRA and CDR2 is YSYEKL. CDR3 amino acids: CASSQGWSTEAFF. The CDR3 DNA is TGCGCCAGCAGCCAAGGGTGGAGCACTGAAGCTTTCTTT.

This clonotype has only a few counts. This chain links TRBV5-1 with TRBJ1-2; D is perhaps TRBD1 (6 bases). CDR3 size: 13 residues. V was clipped by 3 bases and J by 4 bases, with 10 bases between them. The germline V gene has CDR1 SGHRS and CDR2 YFSETQ. The DNA for the CDR3 is TGCGCCAGCAGCTCTCAGACAGGCTATGGCTACACCTTC. Residues: CASSSQTGYGYTF.

The V gene is TRBV11-3, the J gene TRBJ1-4, with D tentatively TRBD1 (5 bases). Germline loops: CDR1 SGHNT, CDR2 YENEEA. This CDR3 is built from 17 residues. The germline V and J ends were trimmed by 5 bases and 0 bases, with 16 bases remaining between them. In DNA, the CDR3 is TGTGCCAGCAGCAAGGAGGGACGGAAGACAACTAATGAAAAACTGTTTTTT. Translated: CASSKEGRKTTNEKLFF.

This clonotype was found many times. The chain uses TRBV12-3 or TRBV12-4 and TRBJ1-2; D is ambiguous. The CDR3 length is 14 residues. Trimming removed 7 bases from V and 2 bases from J, with 14 bases in between. CDR3 DNA sequence: TGTGCCAGCAAGGTCGGACTACTGAACTATGGCTACACCTTC. This sequence encodes CASKVGLLNYGYTF.

V usage is TRBV18 and J usage is TRBJ2-1; the match to TRBD2 covers 15 bases. CDR1 is KGHSH and CDR2 is LQKENI in the germline V gene. This CDR3 contains 16 residues. The J segment lost 7 bases and the V segment lost 4 bases, leaving 5 bases of the junction unmatched. CDR3 sequence reads: CASSRTGTSGRNEQFF. The CDR3 nucleotides are TGTGCCAGCTCACGAACCGGGACTAGCGGGAGGAATGAGCAGTTCTTC. Full variable domain (missing parts from reference TRBV18 and TRBJ2-1): NAGVMQNPRHLVRRRGQEARLRCSPMKGHSHVYWYRQLPEEGLKFMVYLQKENIIDESGMPKERFSAEFPKEGPSILRIQQVVRGDSAAYFCASSRTGTSGRNEQFFGPGTRLTVL.

This clonotype was picked up many times. This sequence joins TRBV5-1 and TRBJ2-3; no clear D gene. Trimming took 0 bases from V and 2 from J, leaving 7 bases between them. The CDR3 runs 14 residues. Germline lookup yields CDR1 SGHRS and CDR2 YFSETQ. CDR3 amino acids: CASSLATITDTQYF. The CDR3 DNA reads TGCGCCAGCAGCTTGGCTACTATCACAGATACGCAGTATTTT.

A few counts support this clonotype. V usage is TRBV30 and J usage is TRBJ1-2; weak D call: TRBD1 (6 bases). This CDR3 has 14 amino acids. Trimming left V 3 bases short and J 3 bases short, with 14 bases between. Looked up from germline, CDR1 is GTSNPN and CDR2 is SVGIG (reference sequence). Here the CDR3 DNA reads TGTGCCTGGAGCCTGGACAGATTATACTATGGCTACACCTTC. Its protein product is CAWSLDRLYYGYTF.

This clonotype was counted ten times or more. This chain joins TRBV21-1 and TRBJ1-1. TRBV21-1 is designated a pseudogene. The CDR3 consists of 15 residues. The CDR3 is CASSKSELTNTEAFF. The CDR3, as DNA: TGTGCCAGCAGCAAATCGGAACTCACGAACACTGAAGCTTTCTTT.

This clonotype was observed at least ten times. The V call is TRBV12-3 or TRBV12-4, the J call TRBJ2-1; D gene uncertain. Trimming stripped 5 bases from V and 6 bases from J, with 17 bases between. The CDR3 consists of 15 residues. CDR3 DNA: TGTGCCAGCAGTGGTGGACCGTGGGCTTCCAATGAGCAGTTCTTC. It translates to CASSGGPWASNEQFF.

About this clonotype: A much more abundant neighbour one base away suggests this may be a read error. The chain is built from TRBV7-7 and TRBJ2-2; possible D gene TRBD2, 6 bases. CDR3 length equals 16 residues. V gave up 3 bases and J gave up 4 bases, with 15 bases separating them. CDR1 is SSHAT, CDR2 FNYEAQ, per germline (reference sequence). CDR3 nucleotide sequence: TGTGCCAGCAGCTTGCAAGGGACTTCGAGCACCGGGGAGCTGTTTTTT. This translates into CASSLQGTSSTGELFF. The whole variable domain, remainder taken from reference TRBV7-7 and TRBJ2-2, is GAGVSQSPRYKVTKRGQDVTLRCDPISSHATLYWYQQALGQGPEFLTYFNYEAQPDKSGLPSDRFSAERPEGSISTLTIQRTEQRDSAMYRCASSLQGTSSTGELFFGEGSRLTVL.

The V and J genes are TRBV11-2 and TRBJ2-3; D call uncertain. Germline lookup yields CDR1 SGHAT and CDR2 FQNNGV. V was cut by 8 bases and J by 6 bases, with 12 bases left in between. This CDR3 region has 12 residues. Here the CDR3 reads CASGPKLDTQYF. CDR3 bases: TGTGCCAGCGGCCCGAAGCTGGATACGCAGTATTTT.

In its sample, this clonotype was seen many times. The chain combines TRBV5-1 with TRBJ1-2, with D hard to call. CDR3 length equals 15 residues. Germline values: CDR1 SGHRS, CDR2 YFSETQ. V was pared by 0 bases and J by 2 bases, with 11 bases between. The CDR3 region has the DNA TGCGCCAGCAGCTTGGAACCTGACCCCAACTATGGCTACACCTTC. Encoded protein: CASSLEPDPNYGYTF.